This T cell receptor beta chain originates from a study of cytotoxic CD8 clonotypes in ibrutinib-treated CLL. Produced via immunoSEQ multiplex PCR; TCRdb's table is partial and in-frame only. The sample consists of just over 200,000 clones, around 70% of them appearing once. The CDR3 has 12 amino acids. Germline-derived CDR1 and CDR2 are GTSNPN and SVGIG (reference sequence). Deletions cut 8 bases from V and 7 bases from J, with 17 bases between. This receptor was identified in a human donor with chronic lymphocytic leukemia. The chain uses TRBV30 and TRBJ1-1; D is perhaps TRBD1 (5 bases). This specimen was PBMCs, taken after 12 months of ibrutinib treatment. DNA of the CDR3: TGTGCCCGCAGCCGCGGGGGACTTGAAGCTTTCTTT. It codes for CARSRGGLEAFF.